A selection of T cell receptor beta chains follows, all from one sample in a study of beta chain features in type 1 diabetes. The repertoire was sequenced with immunoSEQ multiplex PCR; TCRdb's copy has only in-frame clones and lacks some. Of about 160,000 clones listed, about 9.1% were seen once; the top ten hold around 2.5%. Sequencing was done on a sample of central memory CD4+ T cells from blood. These TCRs come from a woman aged 18-29 years in good health. Each CDR3 is given with its conserved first and last residue. The D gene is left open where the match is weak. Where a row states a size, it is once, few, many or the class of an expanded clone; other rows omit it.

abundance: -; len: 13; v_gene: TRBV11-1; j_gene: TRBJ1-1; d_gene: -; CDR3nt: TGTGCCAGCAGCAGTGGCATGAACACTGAAGCTTTCTTT; CDR3aa: CASSSGMNTEAFF
abundance: -; len: 14; v_gene: TRBV2; j_gene: TRBJ1-1; d_gene: -; CDR3nt: TGTGCCAGCAGTGAATTAGAGACTTACACTGAAGCTTTCTTT; CDR3aa: CASSELETYTEAFF
abundance: -; len: 19; v_gene: TRBV4-3; j_gene: TRBJ2-6; d_gene: TRBD1; CDR3nt: TGCGCCAGCAGCCAAGATCCCACAGGGGGTGTTTCTGGGGCCAACGTCCTGACTTTC; CDR3aa: CASSQDPTGGVSGANVLTF
abundance: -; len: 17; v_gene: TRBV5-1; j_gene: TRBJ2-6; d_gene: TRBD1; CDR3nt: TGCGCCAGCAGCCCTAATCCTCAGGGGGCCGGGGCCAACGTCCTGACTTTC; CDR3aa: CASSPNPQGAGANVLTF
abundance: few; len: 15; v_gene: TRBV14; j_gene: TRBJ1-3; d_gene: -; CDR3nt: TGTGCCAGCAGCCAGACAGCTAACTCTGGAAACACCATATATTTT; CDR3aa: CASSQTANSGNTIYF
abundance: few; len: 14; v_gene: TRBV18; j_gene: TRBJ1-1; d_gene: -; CDR3nt: TGTGCCAGCTCCCCCATACAGGGGAACACTGAAGCTTTCTTT; CDR3aa: CASSPIQGNTEAFF
abundance: few; len: 15; v_gene: TRBV5-1; j_gene: TRBJ1-1; d_gene: TRBD1; CDR3nt: TGCGCCAGCAGCTTTGAGGGGACAGGGGTCGCTGAAGCTTTCTTT; CDR3aa: CASSFEGTGVAEAFF
abundance: few; len: 16; v_gene: TRBV6-1; j_gene: TRBJ2-3; d_gene: -; CDR3nt: TGTGCCAGCAGTGATCGGGGGGCCAGTAGCACAGATACGCAGTATTTT; CDR3aa: CASSDRGASSTDTQYF
abundance: few; len: 12; v_gene: TRBV29-1; j_gene: TRBJ1-2; d_gene: -; CDR3nt: TGCAGCGTTACTGGACAGTTCTATGGCTACACCTTC; CDR3aa: CSVTGQFYGYTF
abundance: -; len: 19; v_gene: TRBV7-2; j_gene: TRBJ2-4; d_gene: TRBD1; CDR3nt: TGTGCCAGCAGCCCAGGACAGGGGGCGATGAGATTCGCCAAAAACATTCAGTACTTC; CDR3aa: CASSPGQGAMRFAKNIQYF
abundance: -; len: 14; v_gene: TRBV4-2; j_gene: TRBJ2-5; d_gene: -; CDR3nt: TGTGCCAGCAGCCGTGGGCAGGGTCTAGAGACCCAGTACTTC; CDR3aa: CASSRGQGLETQYF
abundance: few; len: 11; v_gene: TRBV2; j_gene: TRBJ1-1; d_gene: -; CDR3nt: TGTGCCAGCAGTTTAGAGTCTGAAGCTTTCTTT; CDR3aa: CASSLESEAFF
abundance: few; len: 15; v_gene: TRBV12-5; j_gene: TRBJ2-7; d_gene: -; CDR3nt: TGTGCTAGTGGTTTGCTCGCGGGCAATCACGGCGAGCAGTACTTC; CDR3aa: CASGLLAGNHGEQYF
abundance: -; len: 13; v_gene: TRBV2; j_gene: TRBJ2-7; d_gene: TRBD1; CDR3nt: TGTGCCAGCACTCTCGACAGGGGACACGAGCAGTACTTC; CDR3aa: CASTLDRGHEQYF
abundance: few; len: 14; v_gene: TRBV6-1; j_gene: TRBJ1-2; d_gene: -; CDR3nt: TGTGCCAGCACCCTCAGGGAGGGTCGCGGAGGCTACACCTTC; CDR3aa: CASTLREGRGGYTF
abundance: few; len: 15; v_gene: TRBV18; j_gene: TRBJ2-1; d_gene: -; CDR3nt: TGTGCCAGCTCACCGGACAGTAGGCCCTACAATGAGCAGTTCTTC; CDR3aa: CASSPDSRPYNEQFF
abundance: many; len: 13; v_gene: TRBV29-1; j_gene: TRBJ2-2; d_gene: TRBD2; CDR3nt: TGCAGCGTTTGTCGGGAGGAAACCGGGGAGCTGTTTTTT; CDR3aa: CSVCREETGELFF
abundance: -; len: 15; v_gene: TRBV18; j_gene: TRBJ2-1; d_gene: -; CDR3nt: TGTGCCAGCTCATCGCCCAGGGTTTCCTACAATGAGCAGTTCTTC; CDR3aa: CASSSPRVSYNEQFF
abundance: few; len: 17; v_gene: TRBV30; j_gene: TRBJ2-7; d_gene: TRBD2; CDR3nt: TGTGCCTGGACCCACTTACCACCGGGACTAGTGGGTGACGAGCAGTACTTC; CDR3aa: CAWTHLPPGLVGDEQYF
abundance: few; len: 12; v_gene: TRBV7-2; j_gene: TRBJ2-5; d_gene: -; CDR3nt: TGTGCCAGCAGTTTTTATTCAGAGACCCAGTACTTC; CDR3aa: CASSFYSETQYF
abundance: few; len: 14; v_gene: TRBV30; j_gene: TRBJ2-4; d_gene: TRBD2; CDR3nt: TGTGCCTGGAGTGTTGCTAGCGGGAGGAGCATTCAGTACTTC; CDR3aa: CAWSVASGRSIQYF
abundance: -; len: 16; v_gene: TRBV9; j_gene: TRBJ1-6; d_gene: -; CDR3nt: TGTGCCAGCAGCGTGTCTACGGGGTGGGGAAATTCACCCCTCCACTTT; CDR3aa: CASSVSTGWGNSPLHF
abundance: -; len: 12; v_gene: TRBV9; j_gene: TRBJ1-1; d_gene: -; CDR3nt: TGTGCCAGCAGCGTAAAAGATGGCGGGGCTTTCTTT; CDR3aa: CASSVKDGGAFF
abundance: -; len: 17; v_gene: TRBV11-2; j_gene: TRBJ2-3; d_gene: TRBD2; CDR3nt: TGTGCCAGCAGCCGCCTACTAGCGGGGGGGCGAGCAGATACGCAGTATTTT; CDR3aa: CASSRLLAGGRADTQYF
abundance: few; len: 14; v_gene: TRBV7-9; j_gene: TRBJ2-7; d_gene: -; CDR3nt: TGTGCCAGCAGCTTATCACAGGAGCTCCTCGAGCAGTACTTC; CDR3aa: CASSLSQELLEQYF
abundance: few; len: 12; v_gene: TRBV7-2; j_gene: TRBJ1-2; d_gene: -; CDR3nt: TGTGCCAGCAGCTTACATAACTATGGCTACACCTTC; CDR3aa: CASSLHNYGYTF
abundance: -; len: 16; v_gene: TRBV7-6; j_gene: TRBJ2-7; d_gene: TRBD1; CDR3nt: TGTGCCAGCAGCCAAAATCCGGGACAGGGTAAAGACGAGCAGTACTTC; CDR3aa: CASSQNPGQGKDEQYF
abundance: -; len: 15; v_gene: TRBV30; j_gene: TRBJ1-4; d_gene: TRBD1; CDR3nt: TGTGCCTGGAGAAACAGGGGGTCGACTAATGAAAAACTGTTTTTT; CDR3aa: CAWRNRGSTNEKLFF
abundance: few; len: 15; v_gene: TRBV5-1; j_gene: TRBJ2-1; d_gene: -; CDR3nt: TGCGCCAGCAGCTTGGGTGCTAGTAACTACAATGAGCAGTTCTTC; CDR3aa: CASSLGASNYNEQFF
abundance: few; len: 11; v_gene: TRBV20-1; j_gene: TRBJ1-1; d_gene: TRBD1; CDR3nt: TGCAGTGGGGGGACAGGGGGAAAAGCTTTCTTT; CDR3aa: CSGGTGGKAFF
abundance: few; len: 15; v_gene: TRBV30; j_gene: TRBJ2-3; d_gene: TRBD2; CDR3nt: TGTGCCTGGACAGCGGGAGGGCCGGTCACAGATACGCAGTATTTT; CDR3aa: CAWTAGGPVTDTQYF
abundance: once; len: 13; v_gene: TRBV6-5; j_gene: TRBJ1-5; d_gene: -; CDR3nt: TGTGCCAGTCAGGGAGGGCTGGGTCAGCCCCAGCATTTT; CDR3aa: CASQGGLGQPQHF
abundance: few; len: 15; v_gene: TRBV4-3; j_gene: TRBJ1-1; d_gene: -; CDR3nt: TGCGCCAGCAGCCAAGACCAGGACATGAACACTGAAGCTTTCTTT; CDR3aa: CASSQDQDMNTEAFF
abundance: -; len: 15; v_gene: TRBV4-1; j_gene: TRBJ1-2; d_gene: -; CDR3nt: TGCGCCAGCAGCCAAGCAGGGGATGGTCTATATGGCTACACCTTC; CDR3aa: CASSQAGDGLYGYTF
abundance: few; len: 15; v_gene: TRBV5-1; j_gene: TRBJ1-1; d_gene: -; CDR3nt: TGCGCCAGCAGCTTGGCCGGGAGGACTCTCACTGAAGCTTTCTTT; CDR3aa: CASSLAGRTLTEAFF
abundance: -; len: 13; v_gene: TRBV30; j_gene: TRBJ1-1; d_gene: -; CDR3nt: TGTGCCTGGAACGCGGTTCCAGACACTGAAGCTTTCTTT; CDR3aa: CAWNAVPDTEAFF
abundance: many; len: 14; v_gene: TRBV6-6; j_gene: TRBJ1-1; d_gene: -; CDR3nt: TGTGCCAGCAGTTACGCGGGTGATAACACTGAAGCTTTCTTT; CDR3aa: CASSYAGDNTEAFF
abundance: -; len: 14; v_gene: TRBV7-3; j_gene: TRBJ1-2; d_gene: TRBD1; CDR3nt: TGTGCCAGCAGCCCTCGGGGGACAGACTATGGCTACACCTTC; CDR3aa: CASSPRGTDYGYTF
abundance: -; len: 15; v_gene: TRBV7-8; j_gene: TRBJ2-3; d_gene: -; CDR3nt: TGTGCCAGCAGCTTATTTGGTGAGAGCACAGATACGCAGTATTTT; CDR3aa: CASSLFGESTDTQYF
abundance: few; len: 14; v_gene: TRBV7-9; j_gene: TRBJ2-3; d_gene: -; CDR3nt: TGTGCCAGCAGCTTGACAAGACGCACAGATACGCAGTATTTT; CDR3aa: CASSLTRRTDTQYF
abundance: -; len: 11; v_gene: TRBV6-5; j_gene: TRBJ2-7; d_gene: -; CDR3nt: TGTGCCAGCAGTTCATCTACGCAGCAGTACTTC; CDR3aa: CASSSSTQQYF
abundance: -; len: 16; v_gene: TRBV15; j_gene: TRBJ2-7; d_gene: -; CDR3nt: TGTGCCACCAGCCAGACCCCTAGGGCAGGGTCCTACGAGCAGTACTTC; CDR3aa: CATSQTPRAGSYEQYF
abundance: -; len: 15; v_gene: TRBV11-1; j_gene: TRBJ2-4; d_gene: -; CDR3nt: TGTGCCAGCAGCTTTACTACAGGGGCCAAAAACATTCAGTACTTC; CDR3aa: CASSFTTGAKNIQYF
abundance: few; len: 15; v_gene: TRBV7-2; j_gene: TRBJ2-7; d_gene: -; CDR3nt: TGTGCCAGCAGTTCTAACCGGGATTCCCGTAAAGGGCAGTACTTC; CDR3aa: CASSSNRDSRKGQYF
abundance: few; len: 11; v_gene: TRBV2; j_gene: TRBJ2-1; d_gene: -; CDR3nt: TGTGCCTCGCGCGCCGGGGGTGAGCAGTTCTTC; CDR3aa: CASRAGGEQFF
abundance: few; len: 14; v_gene: TRBV6-5; j_gene: TRBJ2-1; d_gene: TRBD2; CDR3nt: TGTGCCAGCAGTTACGGGACTACCGACAATGAGCAGTTCTTC; CDR3aa: CASSYGTTDNEQFF
abundance: -; len: 15; v_gene: TRBV5-6; j_gene: TRBJ2-1; d_gene: TRBD1; CDR3nt: TGTGCCAGCACCAAATATCCGGGACAGGGGAGTGAGCAGTTCTTC; CDR3aa: CASTKYPGQGSEQFF
abundance: once; len: 14; v_gene: TRBV4-3; j_gene: TRBJ2-7; d_gene: -; CDR3nt: TGCGCCAGCAGCTTTCAACAGGGATCGGGCGAGCAGTACTTC; CDR3aa: CASSFQQGSGEQYF
abundance: few; len: 15; v_gene: TRBV7-3; j_gene: TRBJ2-5; d_gene: TRBD2; CDR3nt: TGTGCCAGCAGCTTCCAGCGGGGAAGTCAAGAGACCCAGTACTTC; CDR3aa: CASSFQRGSQETQYF
abundance: -; len: 15; v_gene: TRBV11-3; j_gene: TRBJ2-7; d_gene: -; CDR3nt: TGTGCCAGCAGCTTGACAGGGAGCGGGCCCTACGAGCAGTACTTC; CDR3aa: CASSLTGSGPYEQYF